This T cell receptor (beta chain) was sequenced for a study of shared clonotypes between healthy human individuals. Study-level results: For sorted subsets, rarefaction showed incomplete sequencing despite large depth. It was observed that roughly 5% of naive CD4 clonotypes were shared across a handful of donors.

V was shortened by 5 bases and J by 4 bases, with 12 bases between the two germline ends. CDR1 is SQVTM, CDR2 ANQGSEA, per germline. CDR3 length: 13 amino acids. The assay ran at deep level. Authors' processing steps: Filtering differed for immunoSEQ, which gave only junction sequences without quality scores. Profiled with immunoSEQ multiplex PCR; TCRdb holds only in-frame clones, not every one. Clonal size and the V and J genes are those of that table, whereas D and trimming came from the DNA. This sample yields more than 2 million clones, of which around 95% are seen a single time; roughly 0.13% belongs to the top ten. This clone was found once. What it binds is unknown.

The receptor was isolated from a man between 18 and 29 years old in good health. The sequencing sample was made of naive CD4+ T cells sorted from blood. Specified subset: CD45RA+ positively selected. The V call is TRBV29-1, the J call TRBJ2-1, with a possible D match to TRBD2 (6 bases). The CDR3 DNA sequence: TGCAGCGTTCTGAGACTAGGTTACAATGAGCAGTTCTTC. It codes for CSVLRLGYNEQFF.